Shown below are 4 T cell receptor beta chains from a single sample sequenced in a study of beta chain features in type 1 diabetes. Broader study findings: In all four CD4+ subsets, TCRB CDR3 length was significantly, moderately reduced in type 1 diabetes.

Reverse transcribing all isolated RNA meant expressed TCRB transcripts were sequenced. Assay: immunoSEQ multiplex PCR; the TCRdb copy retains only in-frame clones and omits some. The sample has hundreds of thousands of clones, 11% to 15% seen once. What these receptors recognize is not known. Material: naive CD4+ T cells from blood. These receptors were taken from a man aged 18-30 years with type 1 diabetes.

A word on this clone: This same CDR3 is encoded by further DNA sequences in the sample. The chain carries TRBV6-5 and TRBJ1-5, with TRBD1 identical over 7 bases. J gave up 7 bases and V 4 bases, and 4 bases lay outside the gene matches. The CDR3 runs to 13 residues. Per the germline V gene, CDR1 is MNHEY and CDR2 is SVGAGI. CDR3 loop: CASSSDRDQPQHF. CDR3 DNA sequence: TGTGCCAGCAGTTCTGACAGGGACCAGCCCCAGCATTTT.

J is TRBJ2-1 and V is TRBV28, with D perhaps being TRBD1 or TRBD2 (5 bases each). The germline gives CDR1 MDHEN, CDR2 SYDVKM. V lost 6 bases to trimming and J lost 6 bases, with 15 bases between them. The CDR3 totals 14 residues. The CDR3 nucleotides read TGTGCCAGCAGGAGTGGGACCACAGGCAATGAGCAGTTCTTC. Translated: CASRSGTTGNEQFF.

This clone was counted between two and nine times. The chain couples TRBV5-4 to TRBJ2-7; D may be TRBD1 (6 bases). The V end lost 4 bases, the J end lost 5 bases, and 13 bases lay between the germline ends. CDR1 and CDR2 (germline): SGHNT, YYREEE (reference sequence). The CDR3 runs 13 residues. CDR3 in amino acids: CASSEGVVNEQYF. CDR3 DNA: TGTGCCAGCAGCGAGGGGGTTGTCAACGAGCAGTACTTC.

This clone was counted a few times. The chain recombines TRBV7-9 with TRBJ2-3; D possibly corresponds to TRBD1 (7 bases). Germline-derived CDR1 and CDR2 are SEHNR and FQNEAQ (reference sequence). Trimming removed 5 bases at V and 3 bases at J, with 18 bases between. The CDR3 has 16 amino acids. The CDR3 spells CASSAPGDRLTDTQYF. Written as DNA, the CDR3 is TGTGCCAGCAGCGCCCCGGGGGACAGACTAACAGATACGCAGTATTTT.